These T cell receptor beta chains were read from a single sample in a study of regulatory T cells in long-lasting Graves disease. TCRdb re-analysed the multiplex PCR reads in MiXCR, keeping a single row per CDR3 protein. This table has about 210,000 distinct CDR3 sequences, approximately 19% appearing once. The same sample was also studied in work on T cells in Graves' hyperthyroidism and ophthalmopathy.

The material was peripheral blood mononuclear cells (PBMCs), obtained at new diagnosis, from a patient treated with antithyroid drugs. Receptor source: a woman aged 25 to 45 with Graves disease. Each CDR3 is given with its conserved first and last residue. Fields, in order: J gene, clone size, D gene, V gene, CDR3 DNA, CDR3 protein. The D gene is left open where the match is weak. Not all rows give a size; the values are once, few, many and, for expanded clones, a class.

TRBJ1-3 | many | - | TRBV12-3/TRBV12-4 | TGTGCCAGCACCCCTAACCAGGGGTTGAACACCATATATTTT | CASTPNQGLNTIYF
TRBJ1-5 | many | TRBD1 | TRBV6-1 | TGTGCCAGCAGTGAACCCCTAGACAGGGGGCGATTGTCGGGCAATCAGCCCCAGCATTTT | CASSEPLDRGRLSGNQPQHF
TRBJ2-7 | - | - | TRBV7-8 | TGTGCCAGCAGCTTAGCGCGAAGGGGAGCCGAGCAGTACTTC | CASSLARRGAEQYF
TRBJ1-2 | many | - | TRBV19 | TGTGCCAGTAGTCCGGCCGGGGCGCTATACTATGGCTACACCTTC | CASSPAGALYYGYTF
TRBJ1-6 | many | - | TRBV12-5 | TGTGCTAGTGGTTGGAGAGTAAGCTCCTATAATTCACCCCTCCACTTT | CASGWRVSSYNSPLHF
TRBJ1-1 | many | - | TRBV20-1 | TGCAGTGCCACAGACCTGGGCACTGAAGCTTTCTTT | CSATDLGTEAFF
TRBJ2-5 | many | - | TRBV6-2/TRBV6-3 | TGTGCCAGCAGTGAAGAGGCTGGGGGTCAAGAGACCCAGTACTTC | CASSEEAGGQETQYF
TRBJ2-5 | many | - | TRBV7-9 | TGTGCCAGCAGCGACGGACGGGGGAGGTGGACCCAGTACTTC | CASSDGRGRWTQYF
TRBJ1-2 | - | - | TRBV30 | TGTGCCTGGAGTAATGGGCACAGGACCAACTTACACTTC | CAWSNGHRTNLHF
TRBJ1-2 | many | - | TRBV28 | TGTGCCAGCAGTTCAATAGGCTATGGCTACACCTTC | CASSSIGYGYTF
TRBJ2-1 | many | - | TRBV13 | TGTGCCAGCAGTCCCCGGGACGGGACCTACAATGAGCAGTTCTTC | CASSPRDGTYNEQFF
TRBJ1-5 | many | - | TRBV27 | TGTGCCAGCAGTTTCAACCACAATCAGCCCCAGCATTTT | CASSFNHNQPQHF
TRBJ1-1 | - | - | TRBV19 | TGTGCCAGTAGTACTGGGGGCAGCTTGAACACTGAAGCTTTCTTT | CASSTGGSLNTEAFF
TRBJ2-7 | many | - | TRBV28 | TGTGCCAGCAGGTCCAGCTCCTACGAGCAGTACTTC | CASRSSSYEQYF
TRBJ2-3 | many | TRBD2 | TRBV7-8 | TGTGCCAGCAGCCCTTGGACTAGCGGAGGGCAAGATACGCAGTATTTT | CASSPWTSGGQDTQYF
TRBJ1-2 | many | - | TRBV20-1 | TGCAGTGCTAGAGTAGGGGGGCTCTATGGCTACACCTTC | CSARVGGLYGYTF
TRBJ2-1 | many | TRBD2 | TRBV20-1 | TGCAGTGCTTTCCCGACTAGCGGCTCATACAATGAGCAGTTCTTC | CSAFPTSGSYNEQFF
TRBJ2-3 | - | TRBD2 | TRBV12-3/TRBV12-4 | TGTGCCAGCAGTTCCTATAGCGGGACCAAATCCCCAGATACGCAGTATTTT | CASSSYSGTKSPDTQYF
TRBJ1-1 | many | - | TRBV12-3/TRBV12-4 | TGTGCCAGCAGTCTCATGACTGGCGCTGAAGCTTTCTTT | CASSLMTGAEAFF
TRBJ2-3 | many | TRBD2 | TRBV28 | TGTGCCAGCAGCCATGGACTAGCGGGCAGCACAGATACGCAGTATTTT | CASSHGLAGSTDTQYF
TRBJ2-7 | many | TRBD2 | TRBV19 | TGTGCCAGTAGTAGTACTAGCGGGAGTCTCTACGAGCAGTACTTC | CASSSTSGSLYEQYF
TRBJ1-1 | once | TRBD1 | TRBV3-1 | TGTGCCAGCAGCACTCACAGGACAGGGTGGACTGAAGCTTTCTTT | CASSTHRTGWTEAFF
TRBJ2-1 | many | TRBD1 | TRBV7-3 | TGTGCCAGCAGCTGGGGACAGTCATCCTACAATGAGCAGTTCTTC | CASSWGQSSYNEQFF
TRBJ2-3 | many | TRBD1 | TRBV11-2 | TGTGCCAGCAGCTTAGGGGCCAGGGGGATCACAGATACGCAGTATTTT | CASSLGARGITDTQYF
TRBJ2-3 | many | - | TRBV28 | TGTGCCAGCAGTTTTGCCGGGGCAGGGGGCACAGATACGCAGTATTTT | CASSFAGAGGTDTQYF
TRBJ2-2 | many | TRBD1 | TRBV2 | TGTGCCAGCAGTGAGAGACAGGGCACCGGGGAGCTGTTTTTT | CASSERQGTGELFF
TRBJ2-5 | many | TRBD1 | TRBV12-3/TRBV12-4 | TGTGCCAGCAGTTTGGGACAGGCCCAAGAGACCCAGTACTTC | CASSLGQAQETQYF
TRBJ1-4 | many | TRBD1 | TRBV2 | TGTGCCAGCAGTGGTAGGGCAGGGGGTGAAAAACTGTTTTTT | CASSGRAGGEKLFF
TRBJ2-5 | many | - | TRBV7-2 | TGTGCCAGCAGCCAGACGGTACTGGGAGAAGAGACCCAGTACTTC | CASSQTVLGEETQYF
TRBJ2-7 | - | TRBD2 | TRBV28 | TGTGCCAGCACTTTCACGACTAGCGGAGGCGAGCAGTACTTC | CASTFTTSGGEQYF
TRBJ2-7 | many | - | TRBV6-2/TRBV6-3 | TGTGCCAGCAGTTACACGGGTAGGACCTACGAGCAGTACTTC | CASSYTGRTYEQYF
TRBJ2-2 | - | TRBD1 | TRBV5-5 | TGTGCCAGCAGCCAGCTGGACAGGGTGAGGATCGGGGAGCTGTTTTTT | CASSQLDRVRIGELFF
TRBJ2-7 | many | TRBD2 | TRBV14 | TGTGCCAGCAGCCAGGGAGGGCGGAGAGGCGCCTACGAGCAGTACTTC | CASSQGGRRGAYEQYF
TRBJ1-1 | - | - | TRBV9 | TGTGCCAGCAGCCCCGGGACGGGTGAAGCTTTCTTT | CASSPGTGEAFF
TRBJ2-7 | many | - | TRBV11-3 | TGTGCCAGCAGCCCGCTCTCCTACGAGCAGTACTTC | CASSPLSYEQYF
TRBJ2-3 | many | - | TRBV9 | TGTGCCAGCAGCCCCGGGGGCTGGCGACTAGATACGCAGTATTTT | CASSPGGWRLDTQYF
TRBJ2-3 | - | - | TRBV10-1 | TGCGCCAGCAAACCCTCCGGCACAGATACGCATTATTTT | CASKPSGTDTHYF
TRBJ2-5 | many | TRBD1 | TRBV2 | TGTGCCAGCAGTGGAGGAACAGGGGTAGAGACCCAGTACTTC | CASSGGTGVETQYF
TRBJ2-1 | many | - | TRBV19 | TGTGCCAGTAGCCCGTTTATCAGCGACCATGAGCAGTTCTTC | CASSPFISDHEQFF
TRBJ2-6 | many | TRBD1 | TRBV6-2/TRBV6-3 | TGTGCCAGCAGTTACACTTGGACAGGTCGCTCTGGGGCCAACGTCCTGACTTTC | CASSYTWTGRSGANVLTF
TRBJ1-3 | many | - | TRBV12-3/TRBV12-4 | TGTGCCAGCAGTTTAGCTTCCGGGGCAGGCACCATATATTTT | CASSLASGAGTIYF
TRBJ1-3 | many | - | TRBV11-2 | TGTGCCAGCAGACCTAAATCAGGTTTAGGAAACACCATATATTTT | CASRPKSGLGNTIYF
TRBJ2-7 | few | - | TRBV6-1 | TGTGCCAGCAGCCGCACAGGGCGCGAGCAGTACTTC | CASSRTGREQYF
TRBJ1-3 | many | - | TRBV28 | TGTGCCAGTCAAGATCATGGGGGGATGGACACCATATATTTT | CASQDHGGMDTIYF
TRBJ2-3 | many | - | TRBV14 | TGTGCCAGCAGCCAATACTGGACAGGGAGGGCAGATACGCAGTATTTT | CASSQYWTGRADTQYF
TRBJ2-7 | - | TRBD1 | TRBV6-4 | TGTGCCAGCAGCAGGGGGCGAGGCTACGAGCAGTACTTC | CASSRGRGYEQYF
TRBJ2-1 | many | - | TRBV18 | TGTGCCAGCTCACCCCAGAAAAGCTCCTACAATGAGCAGTTCTTC | CASSPQKSSYNEQFF
TRBJ1-1 | many | TRBD1 | TRBV7-8 | TGTGCCAGCAGCTTAGTGCAGGGGGGTCCCACTGAAGCTTTCTTT | CASSLVQGGPTEAFF